The clone carrying this T cell receptor (beta chain) was counted between two and nine times. The germline gives CDR1 GTSNPN, CDR2 SVGIG (reference sequence). The V and J ends lost 3 bases and 0 bases respectively, with 11 bases between them. This CDR3 has 15 residues. The authors' processing: It was from reference gene primer amplification that nucleated cell counts were estimated. Measured with immunoSEQ multiplex PCR; TCRdb has only the in-frame clones, and not every one. The V and J calls and the clone size are those of that table, but D and trimming were determined from the DNA. Of around 67,000 clones listed, around 80% are singletons. This record belongs to a study of blood T cell repertoires in COVID-19. Across the study: Specimens from acute and convalescent COVID-19 originated in the United States, Italy and Spain. PBMCs, B-cell-depleted T cells, or T cells were the source of the cDNA or gDNA that made up the material.

This TCR derives from a human donor in a cohort sampled during active COVID-19. This chain uses TRBV30 with TRBJ1-4; D is undetermined. Sequenced input: peripheral blood. In DNA, the CDR3 is TGTGCCTGGAGCAAAAACAGACCAACTAATGAAAAACTGTTTTTT. Its protein is CAWSKNRPTNEKLFF. The whole variable domain, filled in from reference TRBV30 and TRBJ1-4, reads SQTIHQWPATLVQPVGSPLSLECTVEGTSNPNLYWYRQAAGRGLQLLFYSVGIGQISSEVPQNLSASRPQDRQFILSSKKLLLSDSGFYLCAWSKNRPTNEKLFFGSGTQLSVL.